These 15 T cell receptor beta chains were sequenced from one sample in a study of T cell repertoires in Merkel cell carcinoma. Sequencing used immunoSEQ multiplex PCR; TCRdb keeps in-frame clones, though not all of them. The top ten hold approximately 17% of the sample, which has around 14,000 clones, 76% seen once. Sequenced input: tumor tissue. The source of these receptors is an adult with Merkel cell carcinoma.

The CDR3 reads CASSRQPGGIEQFF. The CDR3 nucleotides read TGCGCCAGCAGCCGCCAACCGGGGGGGATTGAGCAGTTCTTC. This sequence joins TRBV4-3 and TRBJ2-1; the match to TRBD2 covers 8 bases. The CDR3 length is 14 residues. Germline-derived CDR1 and CDR2 are LGHNA and YSLEER. V lost 4 bases, J lost 9 bases, and 8 bases stayed unmatched.

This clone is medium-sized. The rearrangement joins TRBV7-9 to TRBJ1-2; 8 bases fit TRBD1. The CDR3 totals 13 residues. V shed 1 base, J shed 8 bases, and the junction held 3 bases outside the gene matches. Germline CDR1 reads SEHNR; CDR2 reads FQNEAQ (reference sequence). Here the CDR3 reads CASSLGTGPGYTF. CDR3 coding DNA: TGTGCCAGCAGCTTAGGGACAGGGCCCGGCTACACCTTC.

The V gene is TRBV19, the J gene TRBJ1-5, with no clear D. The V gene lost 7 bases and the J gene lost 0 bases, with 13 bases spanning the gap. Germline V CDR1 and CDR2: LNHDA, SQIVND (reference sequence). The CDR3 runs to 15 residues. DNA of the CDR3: TGTGCCAGTACCCCGGACGGGCTTAGCAATCAGCCCCAGCATTTT. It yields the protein CASTPDGLSNQPQHF.

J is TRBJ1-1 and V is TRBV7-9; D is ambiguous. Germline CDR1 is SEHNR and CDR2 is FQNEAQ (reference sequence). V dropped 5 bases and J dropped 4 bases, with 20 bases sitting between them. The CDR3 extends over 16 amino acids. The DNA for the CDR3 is TGTGCCAGCAGCCGGGTCGTCCCGCGGGGAGGCACTGAAGCTTTCTTT. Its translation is CASSRVVPRGGTEAFF.

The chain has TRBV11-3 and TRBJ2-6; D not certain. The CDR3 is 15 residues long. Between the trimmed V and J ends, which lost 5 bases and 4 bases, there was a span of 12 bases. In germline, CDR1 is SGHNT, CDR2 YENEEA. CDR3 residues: CASSLGLAGANVLTF. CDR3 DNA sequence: TGTGCCAGCAGCCTGGGCCTGGCCGGGGCCAACGTCCTGACTTTC.

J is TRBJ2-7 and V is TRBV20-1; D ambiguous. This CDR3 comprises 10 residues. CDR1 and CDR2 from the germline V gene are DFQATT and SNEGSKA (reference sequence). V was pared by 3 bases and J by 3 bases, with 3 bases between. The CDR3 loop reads CSARVYEQYF. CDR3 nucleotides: TGCAGTGCTAGGGTCTACGAGCAGTACTTC.

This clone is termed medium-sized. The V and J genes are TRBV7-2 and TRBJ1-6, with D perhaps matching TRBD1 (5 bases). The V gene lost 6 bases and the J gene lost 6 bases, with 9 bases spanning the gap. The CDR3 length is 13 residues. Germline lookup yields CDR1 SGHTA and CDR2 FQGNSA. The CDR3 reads CASSQGGNSPLHF. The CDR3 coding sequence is TGTGCCAGCAGTCAGGGAGGTAATTCACCCCTCCACTTT.

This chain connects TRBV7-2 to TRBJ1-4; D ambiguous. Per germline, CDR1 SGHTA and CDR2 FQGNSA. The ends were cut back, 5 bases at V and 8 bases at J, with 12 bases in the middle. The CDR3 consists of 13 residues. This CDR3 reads CASSRSLSEKLFF. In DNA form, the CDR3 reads TGTGCCAGCAGCCGGTCCCTAAGCGAAAAACTGTTTTTT. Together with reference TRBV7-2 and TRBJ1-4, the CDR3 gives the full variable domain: GAGVSQSPSNKVTEKGKDVELRCDPISGHTALYWYRQSLGQGLEFLIYFQGNSAPDKSGLPSDRFSAERTGGSVSTLTIQRTQQEDSAVYLCASSRSLSEKLFFGSGTQLSVL.

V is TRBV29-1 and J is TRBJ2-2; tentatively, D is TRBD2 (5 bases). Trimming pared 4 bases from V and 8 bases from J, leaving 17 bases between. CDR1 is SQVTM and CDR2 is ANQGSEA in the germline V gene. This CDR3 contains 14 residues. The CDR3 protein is CSVAPLRGPGELFF. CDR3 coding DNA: TGCAGCGTTGCACCCCTCCGAGGGCCGGGGGAGCTGTTTTTT.

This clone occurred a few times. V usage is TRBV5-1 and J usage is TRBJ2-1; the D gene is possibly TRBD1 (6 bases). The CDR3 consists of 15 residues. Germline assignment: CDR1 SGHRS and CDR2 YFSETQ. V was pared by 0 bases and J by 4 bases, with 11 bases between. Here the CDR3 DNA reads TGCGCCAGCAGCTTGGACGGGACACCTTACAATGAGCAGTTCTTC. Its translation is CASSLDGTPYNEQFF.

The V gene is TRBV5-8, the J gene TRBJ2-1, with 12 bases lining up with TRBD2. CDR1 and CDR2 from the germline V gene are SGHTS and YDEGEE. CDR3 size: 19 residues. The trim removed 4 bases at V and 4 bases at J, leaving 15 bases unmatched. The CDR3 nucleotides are TGTGCCAGCAGCCCCGGGACAGGGTGGACTAGCGGGGCTTACAATGAGCAGTTCTTC. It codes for CASSPGTGWTSGAYNEQFF. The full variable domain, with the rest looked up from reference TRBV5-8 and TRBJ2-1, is EAGVTQSPTHLIKTRGQQATLRCSPISGHTSVYWYQQALGLGLQFLLWYDEGEERNRGNFPPRFSGRQFPNYSSELNVNALELEDSALYLCASSPGTGWTSGAYNEQFFGPGTRLTVL.

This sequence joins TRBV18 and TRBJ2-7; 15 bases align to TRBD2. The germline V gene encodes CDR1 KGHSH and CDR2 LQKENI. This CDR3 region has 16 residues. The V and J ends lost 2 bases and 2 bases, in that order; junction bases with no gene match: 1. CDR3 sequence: CASSPGLAGGAYEQYF. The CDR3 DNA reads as TGTGCCAGCTCACCAGGACTAGCGGGGGGGGCCTACGAGCAGTACTTC.

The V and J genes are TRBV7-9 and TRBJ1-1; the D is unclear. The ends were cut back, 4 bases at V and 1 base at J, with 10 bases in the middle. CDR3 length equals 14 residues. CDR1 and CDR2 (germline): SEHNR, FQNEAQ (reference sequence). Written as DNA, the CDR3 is TGTGCCAGCAGCTCCGATAGACCGAACACTGAAGCTTTCTTT. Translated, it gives CASSSDRPNTEAFF.

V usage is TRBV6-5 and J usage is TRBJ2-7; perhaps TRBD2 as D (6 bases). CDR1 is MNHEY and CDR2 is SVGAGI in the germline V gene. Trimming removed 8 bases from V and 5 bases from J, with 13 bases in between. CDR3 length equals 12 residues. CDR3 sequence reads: CASRGDSNEQYF. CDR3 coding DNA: TGTGCCAGCCGCGGGGACTCGAACGAGCAGTACTTC.

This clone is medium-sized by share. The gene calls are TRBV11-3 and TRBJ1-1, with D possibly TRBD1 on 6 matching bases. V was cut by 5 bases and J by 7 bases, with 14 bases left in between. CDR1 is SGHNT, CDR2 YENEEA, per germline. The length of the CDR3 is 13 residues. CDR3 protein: CASSGGTRDEAFF. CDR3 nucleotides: TGTGCCAGCAGCGGGGGGACACGGGATGAAGCTTTCTTT.